This T cell receptor (beta chain) derives from a study of shared clonotypes between healthy human individuals. Concerning this clone: Its antigen remains unknown.

Healthy HIV-negative adults without recent acute infections or vaccinations served as donors. Germline CDR1 reads SGHAT; CDR2 reads FQNNGV. This CDR3 is built from 11 residues. The V gene lost 4 bases and the J gene lost 0 bases, with 0 bases spanning the gap. Deep level was the assay's run setting. Sequencing was performed with immunoSEQ multiplex PCR; in TCRdb, only in-frame clones are kept and a portion is missing. Found here are roughly 2.2 million clones, around 92% of them singletons; the top ten hold more than 0.35%. Broader study findings: Clonotypes which were not shared had lower generation probabilities than clonotypes that all four donors shared.

The sequence derives from a man between 18 and 29 years old in good health. Some clones in this sample may be carry-over from other donors' samples. Material for sequencing was naive CD4+ T cells from PBMCs. Subset noted: CD45RA+ positively selected. V gene TRBV11-2 combines with J gene TRBJ2-5; D remains unclear. CDR3 nucleotides: TGTGCCAGCAGCTACCAAGAGACCCAGTACTTC. Translated, it gives CASSYQETQYF.